The entry below gives a single T cell receptor beta chain sequence along with its context. MiXCR, applied by TCRdb to the RT-PCR reads, yields one record per CDR3 protein. The sample records about 540,000 distinct CDR3 sequences, around 25% being singletons. The data originate from a study of response to subunit inactivated influenza vaccine. The V end was cut by 5 bases, the J end by 4 bases, with 11 bases between. The CDR3 length is 13 residues. Germline V CDR1 and CDR2: SEHNR, FQNEAQ (reference sequence). These data also formed part of another study, on T cells expressing NK-cell markers. That paper adds: 5'RACE template switching with UMIs generated TCR beta cDNA. Sorting was restricted to alpha-beta TCR T cells by an anti-gamma-delta TCR antibody in several experiments.

This chain connects TRBV7-9 to TRBJ1-1, with D possibly TRBD1 on 5 matching bases. The sequence was collected from a man in his fifties or sixties who received an inactivated influenza vaccine. Sequencing was performed on CD4+ T cells sorted from PBMCs, taken 11 to 12 days after vaccination. CDR3 in amino acids: CASSPREITEAFF. Written as DNA, the CDR3 is TGTGCCAGCAGCCCCAGGGAAATCACTGAAGCTTTCTTT.